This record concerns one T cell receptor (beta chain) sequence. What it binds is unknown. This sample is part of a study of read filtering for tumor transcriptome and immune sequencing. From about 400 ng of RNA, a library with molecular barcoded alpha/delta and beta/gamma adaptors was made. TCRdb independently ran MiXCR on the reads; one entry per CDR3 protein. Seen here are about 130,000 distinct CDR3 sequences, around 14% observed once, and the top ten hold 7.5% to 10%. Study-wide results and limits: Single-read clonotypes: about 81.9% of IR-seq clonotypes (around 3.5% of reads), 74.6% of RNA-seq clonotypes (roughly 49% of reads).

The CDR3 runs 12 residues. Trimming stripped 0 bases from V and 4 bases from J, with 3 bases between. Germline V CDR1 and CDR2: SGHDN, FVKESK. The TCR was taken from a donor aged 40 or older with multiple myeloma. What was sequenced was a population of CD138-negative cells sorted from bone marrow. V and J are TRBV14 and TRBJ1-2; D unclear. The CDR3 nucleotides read TGTGCCAGCAGCCAAGAGCGCTATGGCTACACCTTC. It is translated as CASSQERYGYTF.